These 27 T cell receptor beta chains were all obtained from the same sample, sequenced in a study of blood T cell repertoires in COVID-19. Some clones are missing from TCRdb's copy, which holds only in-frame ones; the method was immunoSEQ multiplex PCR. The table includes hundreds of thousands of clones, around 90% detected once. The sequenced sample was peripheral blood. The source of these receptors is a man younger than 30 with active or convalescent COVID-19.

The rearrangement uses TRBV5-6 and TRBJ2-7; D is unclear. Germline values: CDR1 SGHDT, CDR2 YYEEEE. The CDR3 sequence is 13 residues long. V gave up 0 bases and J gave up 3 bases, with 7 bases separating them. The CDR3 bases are TGTGCCAGCAGCTTGGGGCGGAACTACGAGCAGTACTTC. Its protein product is CASSLGRNYEQYF.

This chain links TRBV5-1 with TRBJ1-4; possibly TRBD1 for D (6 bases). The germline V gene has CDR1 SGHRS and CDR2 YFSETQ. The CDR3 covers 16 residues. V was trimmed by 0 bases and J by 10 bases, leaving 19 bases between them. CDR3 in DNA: TGCGCCAGCAGCTTGGGACAGGTGACCGGGAGGATAAAACTGTTTTTT. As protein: CASSLGQVTGRIKLFF.

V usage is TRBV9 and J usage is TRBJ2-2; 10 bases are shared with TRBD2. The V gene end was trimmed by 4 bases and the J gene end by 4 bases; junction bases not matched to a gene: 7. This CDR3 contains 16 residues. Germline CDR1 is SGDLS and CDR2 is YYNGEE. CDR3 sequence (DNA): TGTGCCAGCAGCTTTAGCGGGGGGACAACCACCGGGGAGCTGTTTTTT. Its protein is CASSFSGGTTTGELFF.

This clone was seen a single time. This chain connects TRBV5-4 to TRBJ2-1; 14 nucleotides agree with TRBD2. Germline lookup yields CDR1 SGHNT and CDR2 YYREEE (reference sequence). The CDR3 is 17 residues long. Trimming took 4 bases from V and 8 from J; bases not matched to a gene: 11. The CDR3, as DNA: TGTGCCAGCAGCCTGACTAGCGGGGGGGCAAATCGCGATGAGCAGTTCTTC. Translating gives CASSLTSGGANRDEQFF.

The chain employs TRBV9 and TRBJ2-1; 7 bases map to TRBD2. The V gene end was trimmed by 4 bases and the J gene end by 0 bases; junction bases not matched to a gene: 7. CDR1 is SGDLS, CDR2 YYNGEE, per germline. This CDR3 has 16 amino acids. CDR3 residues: CASSPLTSDSYNEQFF. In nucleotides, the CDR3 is TGTGCCAGCAGCCCGTTAACTAGCGACTCCTACAATGAGCAGTTCTTC.

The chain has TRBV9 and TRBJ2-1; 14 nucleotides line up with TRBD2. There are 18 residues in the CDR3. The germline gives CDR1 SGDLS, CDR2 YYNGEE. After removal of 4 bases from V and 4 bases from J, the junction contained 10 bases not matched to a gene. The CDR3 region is CASSTIGTSGGSYNEQFF. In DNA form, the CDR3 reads TGTGCCAGCAGCACAATAGGGACTAGCGGGGGTTCTTACAATGAGCAGTTCTTC.

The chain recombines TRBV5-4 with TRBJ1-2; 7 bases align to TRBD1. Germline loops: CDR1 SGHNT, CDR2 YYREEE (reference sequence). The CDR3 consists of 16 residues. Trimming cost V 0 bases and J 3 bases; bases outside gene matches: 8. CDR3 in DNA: TGTGCCAGCAGCTTGGTTCCCGACAGGGCCGACTATGGCTACACCTTC. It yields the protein CASSLVPDRADYGYTF.

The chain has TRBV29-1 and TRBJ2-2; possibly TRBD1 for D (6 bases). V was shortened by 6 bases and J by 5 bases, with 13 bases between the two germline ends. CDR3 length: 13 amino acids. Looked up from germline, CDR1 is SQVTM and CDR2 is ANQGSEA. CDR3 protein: CSVGARGTGELFF. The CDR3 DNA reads TGCAGCGTGGGGGCCAGAGGGACCGGGGAGCTGTTTTTT.

The CDR3 nucleotides read TGTGCCAGCAGCCGGACAGGGGCCGCCCAAACTTATGGCTACACCTTC. Its translation: CASSRTGAAQTYGYTF. The chain is built from TRBV7-6 and TRBJ1-2; the match to TRBD1 covers 9 bases. V was clipped by 5 bases and J by 5 bases; unmatched bases: 12. This CDR3 comprises 16 residues. Germline-derived CDR1 and CDR2 are SGHVS and FNYEAQ.

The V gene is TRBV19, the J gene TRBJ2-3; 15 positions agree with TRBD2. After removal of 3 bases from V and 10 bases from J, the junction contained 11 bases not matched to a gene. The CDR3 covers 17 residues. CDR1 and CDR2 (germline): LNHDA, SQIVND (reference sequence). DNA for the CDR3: TGTGCCAGTAGTATCGGAGGACTAGCGGGGGGGCTTCCGTCGCAGTATTTT. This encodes CASSIGGLAGGLPSQYF.

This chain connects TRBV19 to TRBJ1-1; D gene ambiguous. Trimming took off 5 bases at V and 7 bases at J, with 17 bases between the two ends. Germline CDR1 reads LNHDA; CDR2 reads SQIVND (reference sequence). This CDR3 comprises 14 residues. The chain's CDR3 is CASSLSQAPIEAFF. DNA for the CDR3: TGTGCCAGTAGTTTGTCCCAGGCGCCTATTGAAGCTTTCTTT.

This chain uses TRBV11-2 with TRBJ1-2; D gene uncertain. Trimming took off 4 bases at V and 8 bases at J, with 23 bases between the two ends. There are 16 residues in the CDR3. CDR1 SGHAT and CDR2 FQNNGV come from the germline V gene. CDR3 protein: CASSSGLPRRGRGYTF. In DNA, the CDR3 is TGTGCCAGCAGCTCTGGGCTTCCGAGGCGGGGTCGAGGCTACACCTTC.

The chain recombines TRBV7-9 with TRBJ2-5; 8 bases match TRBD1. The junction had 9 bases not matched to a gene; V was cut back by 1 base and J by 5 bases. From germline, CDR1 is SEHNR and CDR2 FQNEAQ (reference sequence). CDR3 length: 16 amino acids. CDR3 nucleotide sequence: TGTGCCAGCAGCTTAGGGGGTGCCAGGGGGCTGGAGACCCAGTACTTC. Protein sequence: CASSLGGARGLETQYF. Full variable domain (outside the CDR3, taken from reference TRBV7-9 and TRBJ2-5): DTGVSQNPRHKITKRGQNVTFRCDPISEHNRLYWYRQTLGQGPEFLTYFQNEAQLEKSRLLSDRFSAERPKGSFSTLEIQRTEQGDSAMYLCASSLGGARGLETQYFGPGTRLLVL.

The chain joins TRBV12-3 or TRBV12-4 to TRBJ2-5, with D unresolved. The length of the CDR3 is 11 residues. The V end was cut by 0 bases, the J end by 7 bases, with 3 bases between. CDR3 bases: TGTGCCAGCAGTTTAGCCCGGACCCAGTACTTC. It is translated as CASSLARTQYF.

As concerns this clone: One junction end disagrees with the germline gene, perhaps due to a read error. CDR3 sequence: CASTLAPTGGAGDGYTF. For the CDR3, the DNA is TGTGCCAGCACCTTGGCCCCGACAGGGGGAGCTGGGGATGGCTACACCTTC. V usage is TRBV5-6 and J usage is TRBJ1-2, with 9 bases identical to TRBD1. The CDR3 is 17 amino acids. Per the germline V gene, CDR1 is SGHDT and CDR2 is YYEEEE.

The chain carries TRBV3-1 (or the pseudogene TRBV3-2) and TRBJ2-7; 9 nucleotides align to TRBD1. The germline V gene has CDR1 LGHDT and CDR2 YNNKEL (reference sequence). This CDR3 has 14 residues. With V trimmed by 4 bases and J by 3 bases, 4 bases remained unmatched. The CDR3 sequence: CASSLGTGNYEQYF. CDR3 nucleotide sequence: TGTGCCAGCAGCCTCGGGACAGGGAACTACGAGCAGTACTTC.

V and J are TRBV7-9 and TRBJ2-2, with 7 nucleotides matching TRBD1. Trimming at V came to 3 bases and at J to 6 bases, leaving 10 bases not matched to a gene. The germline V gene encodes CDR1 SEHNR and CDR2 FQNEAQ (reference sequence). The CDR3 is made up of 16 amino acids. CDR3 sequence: CASSFPTGIIAGELFF. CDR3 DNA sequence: TGTGCCAGCAGCTTCCCGACAGGGATTATCGCCGGGGAGCTGTTTTTT.

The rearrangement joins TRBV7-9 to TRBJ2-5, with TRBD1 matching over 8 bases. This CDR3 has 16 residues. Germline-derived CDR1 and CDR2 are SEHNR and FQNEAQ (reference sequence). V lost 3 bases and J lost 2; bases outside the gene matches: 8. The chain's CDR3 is CASSFGRTGGQETQYF. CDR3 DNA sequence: TGTGCCAGCAGCTTCGGCCGCACAGGGGGGCAAGAGACCCAGTACTTC.

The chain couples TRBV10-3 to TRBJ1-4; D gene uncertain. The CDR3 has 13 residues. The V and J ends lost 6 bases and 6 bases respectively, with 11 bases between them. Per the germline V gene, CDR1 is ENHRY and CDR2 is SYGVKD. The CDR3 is CAISRRPDEKLFF. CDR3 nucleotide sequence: TGTGCCATCAGCCGGCGGCCAGATGAAAAACTGTTTTTT.

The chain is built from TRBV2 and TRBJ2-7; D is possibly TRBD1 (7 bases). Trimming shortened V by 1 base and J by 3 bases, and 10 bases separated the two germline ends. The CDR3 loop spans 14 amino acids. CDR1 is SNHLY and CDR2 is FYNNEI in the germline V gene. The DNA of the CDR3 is TGTGCCAGCAGTGAAGTCAGGGGGGTCTACGAGCAGTACTTC. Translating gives CASSEVRGVYEQYF.

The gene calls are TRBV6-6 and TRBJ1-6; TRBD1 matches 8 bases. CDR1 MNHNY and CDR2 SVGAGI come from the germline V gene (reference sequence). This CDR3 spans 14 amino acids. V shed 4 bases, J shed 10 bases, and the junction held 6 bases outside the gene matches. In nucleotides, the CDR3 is TGTGCCAGCAGTTCTACGGACAGGGCGTCACCCCTCCACTTT. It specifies CASSSTDRASPLHF.

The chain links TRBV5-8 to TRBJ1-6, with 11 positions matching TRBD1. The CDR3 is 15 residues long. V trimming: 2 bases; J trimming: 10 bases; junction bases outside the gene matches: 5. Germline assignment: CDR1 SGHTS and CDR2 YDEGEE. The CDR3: CASSLPGQGASPLHF. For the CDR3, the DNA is TGTGCCAGCAGCTTACCCGGACAGGGGGCGTCACCCCTCCACTTT.

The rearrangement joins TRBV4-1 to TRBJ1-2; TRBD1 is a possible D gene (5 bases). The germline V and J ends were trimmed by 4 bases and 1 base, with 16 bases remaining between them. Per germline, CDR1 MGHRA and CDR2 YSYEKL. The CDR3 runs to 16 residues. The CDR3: CASSLSQGPINYGYTF. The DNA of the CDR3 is TGCGCCAGCAGCCTCTCCCAGGGCCCGATTAACTATGGCTACACCTTC.

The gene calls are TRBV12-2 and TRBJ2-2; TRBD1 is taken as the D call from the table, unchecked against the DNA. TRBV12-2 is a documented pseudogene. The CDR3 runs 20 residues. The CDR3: CASRLAHRETGLANTGELFF. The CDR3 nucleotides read TGTGCAAGTCGCTTAGCACACCGAGAGACAGGCCTCGCGAACACCGGGGAGCTGTTTTTT.

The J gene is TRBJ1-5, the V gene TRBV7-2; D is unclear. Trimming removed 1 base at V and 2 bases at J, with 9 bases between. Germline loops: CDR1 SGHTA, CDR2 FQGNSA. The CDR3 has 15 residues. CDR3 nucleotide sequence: TGTGCCAGCAGCTTAGTCTGGGGAGGCAATCAGCCCCAGCATTTT. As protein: CASSLVWGGNQPQHF.

CDR3 in amino acids: CASSTGLAGATADEQYF. Written as DNA, the CDR3 is TGCGCCAGCAGCACGGGACTAGCGGGGGCCACTGCGGACGAGCAGTACTTC. The rearrangement joins TRBV4-1 to TRBJ2-7, with 14 positions matching TRBD2. Trimming at V came to 5 bases and at J to 5 bases, leaving 11 bases not matched to a gene. This CDR3 spans 17 amino acids. Germline CDR1 reads MGHRA; CDR2 reads YSYEKL.

The CDR3 bases are TGTGCCATCAGCCCCCGAGATTCACCCCTCCACTTT. As protein: CAISPRDSPLHF. V is TRBV10-3 and J is TRBJ1-6; D is uncertain. With 6 bases removed from V and 8 bases from J, the gap between germline ends came to 8 bases. From germline, CDR1 is ENHRY and CDR2 SYGVKD. The CDR3 length is 12 residues.